The sequence of this T cell receptor delta chain was determined in a study of gamma-delta T cells after stem cell transplantation. This clone counts as medium-sized (0.01 to 0.1%). In the same sample, other DNA sequences code for this CDR3. V shed 0 bases, J shed 3 bases, and the junction held 8 bases outside the gene matches. The CDR3 has 17 residues. Germline V CDR1 and CDR2: GEAIGNYY, EKD. TCRdb used CATT to re-call clones from the RT-PCR reads. The table includes about 2,400 delta-chain clones, 5.6% detected once. The rearrangement uses TRDV2 and TRDJ1; 11 bases match TRDD3. Sequencing was carried out using gamma-delta T cells. The TCR was taken from a human donor. It is not recorded whose cells these are; they may come from a transplant donor. The CDR3 DNA reads as TGTGCCTGTGACACCGTCTCTGGGGGATACTCTGCCGATAAACTCATCTTT. Translation: CACDTVSGGYSADKLIF.